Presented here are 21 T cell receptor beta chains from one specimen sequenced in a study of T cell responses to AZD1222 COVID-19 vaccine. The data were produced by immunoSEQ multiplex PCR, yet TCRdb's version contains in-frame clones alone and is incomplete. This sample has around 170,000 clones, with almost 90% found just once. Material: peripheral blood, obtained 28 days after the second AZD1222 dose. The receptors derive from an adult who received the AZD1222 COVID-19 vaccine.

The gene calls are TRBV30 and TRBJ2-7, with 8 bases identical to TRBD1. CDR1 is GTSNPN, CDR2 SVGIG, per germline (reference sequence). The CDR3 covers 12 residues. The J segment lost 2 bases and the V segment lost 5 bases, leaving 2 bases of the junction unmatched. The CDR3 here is CAWGQGPYEQYF. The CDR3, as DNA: TGTGCCTGGGGACAGGGCCCCTACGAGCAGTACTTC.

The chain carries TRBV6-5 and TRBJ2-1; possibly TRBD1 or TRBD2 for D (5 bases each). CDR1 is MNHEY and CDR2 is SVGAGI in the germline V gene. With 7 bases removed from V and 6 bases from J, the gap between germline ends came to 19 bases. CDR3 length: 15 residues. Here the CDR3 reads CASTKAGGPANEQFF. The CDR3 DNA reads TGTGCCAGCACCAAAGCTGGGGGTCCAGCCAATGAGCAGTTCTTC.

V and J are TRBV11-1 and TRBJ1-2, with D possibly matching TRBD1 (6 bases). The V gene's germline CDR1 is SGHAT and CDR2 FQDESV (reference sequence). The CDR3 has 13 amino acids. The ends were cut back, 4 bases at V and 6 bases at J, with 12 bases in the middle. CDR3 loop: CASSSQGLDGYTF. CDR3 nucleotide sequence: TGTGCCAGCAGCTCTCAGGGGCTGGATGGCTACACCTTC.

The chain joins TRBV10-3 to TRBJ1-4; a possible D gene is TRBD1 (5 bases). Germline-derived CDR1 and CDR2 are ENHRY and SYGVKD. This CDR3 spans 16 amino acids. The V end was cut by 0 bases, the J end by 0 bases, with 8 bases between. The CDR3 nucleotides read TGTGCCATCAGTGAGTCCGGGGGAGCAACTAATGAAAAACTGTTTTTT. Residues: CAISESGGATNEKLFF.

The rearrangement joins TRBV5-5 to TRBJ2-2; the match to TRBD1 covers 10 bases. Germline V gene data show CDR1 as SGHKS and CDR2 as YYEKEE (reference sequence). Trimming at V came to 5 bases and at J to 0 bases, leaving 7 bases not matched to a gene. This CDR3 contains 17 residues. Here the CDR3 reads CASRATGQGPNTGELFF. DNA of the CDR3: TGTGCCAGCAGGGCGACGGGACAGGGGCCGAACACCGGGGAGCTGTTTTTT.

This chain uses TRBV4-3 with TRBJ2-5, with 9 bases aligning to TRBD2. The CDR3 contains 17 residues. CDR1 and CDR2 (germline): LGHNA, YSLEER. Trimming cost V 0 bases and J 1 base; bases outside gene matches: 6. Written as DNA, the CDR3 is TGCGCCAGCAGCCAAGATTTCGGCGGGGGGGGCCAAGAGACCCAGTACTTC. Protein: CASSQDFGGGGQETQYF.

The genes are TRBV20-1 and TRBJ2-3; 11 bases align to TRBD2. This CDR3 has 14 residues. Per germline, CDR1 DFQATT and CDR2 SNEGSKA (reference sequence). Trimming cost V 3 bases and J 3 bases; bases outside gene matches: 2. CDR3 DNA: TGCAGTGCTAGTAGCGGGGGGGTTACAGATACGCAGTATTTT. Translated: CSASSGGVTDTQYF.

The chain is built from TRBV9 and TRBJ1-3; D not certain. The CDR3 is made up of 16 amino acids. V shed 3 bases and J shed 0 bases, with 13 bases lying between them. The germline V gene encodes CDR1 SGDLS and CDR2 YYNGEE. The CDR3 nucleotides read TGTGCCAGCAGCGCCGGACGGTCCAACTCTGGAAACACCATATATTTT. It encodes CASSAGRSNSGNTIYF.

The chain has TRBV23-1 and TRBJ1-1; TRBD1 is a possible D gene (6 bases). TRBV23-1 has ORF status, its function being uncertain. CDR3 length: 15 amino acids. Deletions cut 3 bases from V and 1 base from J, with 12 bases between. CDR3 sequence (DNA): TGCGCCAGCAGTCAGGGGGCAGGAGGGAACACTGAAGCTTTCTTT. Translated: CASSQGAGGNTEAFF.

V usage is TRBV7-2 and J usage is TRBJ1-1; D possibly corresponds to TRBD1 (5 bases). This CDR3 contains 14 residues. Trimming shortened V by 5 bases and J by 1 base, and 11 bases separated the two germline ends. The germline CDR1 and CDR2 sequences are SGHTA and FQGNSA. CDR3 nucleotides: TGTGCCAGCAGCCACCCCGGACAGAACACTGAAGCTTTCTTT. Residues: CASSHPGQNTEAFF.

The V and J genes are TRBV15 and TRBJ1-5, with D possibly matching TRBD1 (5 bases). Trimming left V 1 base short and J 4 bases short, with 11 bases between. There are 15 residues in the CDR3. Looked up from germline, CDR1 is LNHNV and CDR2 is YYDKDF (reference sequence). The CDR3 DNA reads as TGTGCCACCAGCAGAGGGGGCGCGGAAAATCAGCCCCAGCATTTT. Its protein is CATSRGGAENQPQHF.

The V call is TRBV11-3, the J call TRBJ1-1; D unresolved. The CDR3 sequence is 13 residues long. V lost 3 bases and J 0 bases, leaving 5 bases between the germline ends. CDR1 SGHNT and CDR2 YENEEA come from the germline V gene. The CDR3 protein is CASSFSMNTEAFF. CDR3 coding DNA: TGTGCCAGCAGCTTCAGCATGAACACTGAAGCTTTCTTT.

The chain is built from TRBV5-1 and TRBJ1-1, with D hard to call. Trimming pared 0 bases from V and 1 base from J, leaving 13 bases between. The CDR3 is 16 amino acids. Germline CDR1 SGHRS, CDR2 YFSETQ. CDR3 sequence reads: CASSLELGRQNTEAFF. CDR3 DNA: TGCGCCAGCAGCTTGGAGTTGGGTCGGCAGAACACTGAAGCTTTCTTT.

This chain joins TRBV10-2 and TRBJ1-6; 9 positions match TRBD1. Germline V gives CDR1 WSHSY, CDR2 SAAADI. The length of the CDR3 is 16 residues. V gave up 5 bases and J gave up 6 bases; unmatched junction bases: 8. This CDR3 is CASSSDRGGRNSPLHF. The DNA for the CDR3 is TGCGCCAGCAGTTCGGACAGGGGTGGACGTAATTCACCCCTCCACTTT.

CDR3 nucleotides: TGTGCCAGTAGTACCGCGGCAGGAGGAAATGAAAAACTGTTTTTT. Translating it yields CASSTAAGGNEKLFF. The chain employs TRBV19 and TRBJ1-4; D gene ambiguous. The germline V gene encodes CDR1 LNHDA and CDR2 SQIVND (reference sequence). Trimming cost V 4 bases and J 5 bases, with 14 bases left between them. CDR3 size: 15 residues.

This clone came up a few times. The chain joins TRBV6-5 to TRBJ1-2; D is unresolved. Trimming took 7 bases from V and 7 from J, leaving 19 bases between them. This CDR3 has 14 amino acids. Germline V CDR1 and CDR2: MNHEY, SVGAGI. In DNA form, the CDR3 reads TGTGCCAGCATTACCGGGATCGAGAGTGGTGGCTACACCTTC. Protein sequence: CASITGIESGGYTF.

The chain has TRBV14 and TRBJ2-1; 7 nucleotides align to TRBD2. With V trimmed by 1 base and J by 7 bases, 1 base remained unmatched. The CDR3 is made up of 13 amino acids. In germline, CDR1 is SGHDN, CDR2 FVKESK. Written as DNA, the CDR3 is TGTGCCAGCAGCCAAGGGGGGGGAAATGAGCAGTTCTTC. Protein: CASSQGGGNEQFF.

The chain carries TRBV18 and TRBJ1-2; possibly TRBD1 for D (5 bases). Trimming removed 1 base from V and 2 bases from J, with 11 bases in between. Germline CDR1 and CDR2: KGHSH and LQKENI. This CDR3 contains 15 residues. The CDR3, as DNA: TGTGCCAGCTCACCACAGCAGGGATCCAACTATGGCTACACCTTC. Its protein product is CASSPQQGSNYGYTF.

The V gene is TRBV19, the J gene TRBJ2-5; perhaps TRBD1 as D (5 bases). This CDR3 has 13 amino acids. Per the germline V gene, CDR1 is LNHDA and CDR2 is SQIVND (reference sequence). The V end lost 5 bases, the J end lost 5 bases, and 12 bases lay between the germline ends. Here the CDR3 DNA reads TGTGCCAGTAGTCAGGGTAATAGGGAGACCCAGTACTTC. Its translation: CASSQGNRETQYF.

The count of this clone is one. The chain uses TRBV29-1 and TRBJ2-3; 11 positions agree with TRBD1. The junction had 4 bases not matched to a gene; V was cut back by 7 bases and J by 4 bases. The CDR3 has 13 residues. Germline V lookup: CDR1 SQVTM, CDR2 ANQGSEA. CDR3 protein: CSAGQGASDTQYF. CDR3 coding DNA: TGCAGCGCCGGACAGGGGGCCTCAGATACGCAGTATTTT.

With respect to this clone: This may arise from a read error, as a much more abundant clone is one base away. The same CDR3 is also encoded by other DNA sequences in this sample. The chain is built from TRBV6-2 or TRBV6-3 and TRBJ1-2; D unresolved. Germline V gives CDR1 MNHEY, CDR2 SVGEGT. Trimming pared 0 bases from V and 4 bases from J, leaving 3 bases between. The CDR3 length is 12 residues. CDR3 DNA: TGTGCCAGCAGTTACTCGGGCTATGGCTACACCTTC. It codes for CASSYSGYGYTF.